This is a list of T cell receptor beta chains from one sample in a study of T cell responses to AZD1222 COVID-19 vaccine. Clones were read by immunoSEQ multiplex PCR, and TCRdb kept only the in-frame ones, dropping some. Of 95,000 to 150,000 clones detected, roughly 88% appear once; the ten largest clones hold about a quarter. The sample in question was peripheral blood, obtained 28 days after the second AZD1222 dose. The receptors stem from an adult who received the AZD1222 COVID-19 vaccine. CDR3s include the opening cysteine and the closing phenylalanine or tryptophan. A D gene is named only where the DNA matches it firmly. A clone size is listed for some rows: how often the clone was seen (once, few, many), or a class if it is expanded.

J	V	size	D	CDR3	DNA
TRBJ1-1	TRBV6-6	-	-	CASSPILPGTRFEAFF	TGTGCCAGCAGTCCCATTTTACCCGGGACACGGTTTGAAGCTTTCTTT
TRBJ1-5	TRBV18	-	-	CASSPEGNQPQHF	TGTGCCAGCTCACCGGAAGGCAATCAGCCCCAGCATTTT
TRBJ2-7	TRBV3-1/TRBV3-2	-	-	CASSHNSGEQYF	TGTGCCAGCAGCCATAACAGTGGCGAGCAGTACTTC
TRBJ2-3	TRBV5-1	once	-	CASSLDLGNTDTQYF	TGCGCCAGCAGCTTGGATTTGGGGAACACAGATACGCAGTATTTT
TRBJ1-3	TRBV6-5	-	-	CASSYSGYSGNTIYF	TGTGCCAGCAGTTACTCAGGGTACTCTGGAAACACCATATATTTT
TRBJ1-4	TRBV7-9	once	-	CASSQRDREGLFF	TGTGCCAGCAGCCAGAGGGATCGGGAAGGACTGTTTTTT
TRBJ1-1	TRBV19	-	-	CASSMRQTQVAGAEAFF	TGTGCCAGTAGTATGCGACAGACCCAGGTCGCGGGTGCTGAAGCTTTCTTT
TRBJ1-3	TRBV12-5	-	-	CASGLGGSGNTIYF	TGTGCTAGTGGTTTAGGAGGTTCTGGAAACACCATATATTTT
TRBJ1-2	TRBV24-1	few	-	CATSDPAGTEGYTF	TGTGCCACCAGTGATCCGGCCGGGACGGAGGGCTACACCTTC
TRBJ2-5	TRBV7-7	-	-	CASSLDGDRGETQYF	TGTGCTAGCAGCTTAGATGGGGATCGGGGGGAGACCCAGTACTTC
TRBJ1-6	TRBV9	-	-	CASSVARETYNSPLHF	TGTGCCAGCAGCGTAGCGAGGGAAACCTATAATTCACCCCTCCACTTT
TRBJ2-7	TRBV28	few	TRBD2	CASSSYLGGVSSYEQYF	TGTGCCAGCAGTTCGTACTTGGGGGGGGTAAGCTCCTACGAGCAGTACTTC
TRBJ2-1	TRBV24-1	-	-	CAINQGYGNEQFF	TGTGCCATAAACCAAGGGTACGGCAATGAGCAGTTCTTC
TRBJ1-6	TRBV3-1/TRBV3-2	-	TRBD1	CASSPRDRMRSPLHF	TGTGCCAGCAGCCCCCGGGACAGAATGCGATCACCCCTCCACTTT
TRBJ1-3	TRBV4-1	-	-	CTKPRAVGNTIYF	TGCACGAAACCGAGGGCAGTAGGAAACACCATATATTTT
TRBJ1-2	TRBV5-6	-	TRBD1	CASSSAGGDGYTF	TGTGCCAGCAGCTCGGCAGGGGGCGATGGCTACACCTTC
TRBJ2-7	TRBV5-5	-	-	CASSLAPTASTYEQYF	TGTGCCAGCAGCTTGGCACCGACAGCTTCAACCTACGAGCAGTACTTC
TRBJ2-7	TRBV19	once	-	CASGKTGSSYEQYF	TGTGCCAGTGGTAAAACGGGGAGCTCCTACGAGCAGTACTTC
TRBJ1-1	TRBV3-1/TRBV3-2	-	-	CASSQRTPPEAFF	TGTGCCAGCAGCCAACGGACCCCCCCTGAAGCTTTCTTT
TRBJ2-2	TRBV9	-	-	CASSVHRLNTGELFF	TGTGCCAGCAGCGTTCACAGATTAAACACCGGGGAGCTGTTTTTT
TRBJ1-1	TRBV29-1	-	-	CSVRQGPEAFF	TGCAGCGTTCGGCAGGGTCCTGAAGCTTTCTTT
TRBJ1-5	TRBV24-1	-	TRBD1	CATSDGQGTQPQHF	TGTGCCACCAGTGACGGACAGGGGACTCAGCCCCAGCATTTT
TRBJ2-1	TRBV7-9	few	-	CASSFGGSVGNEQFF	TGTGCCAGCAGCTTTGGGGGGTCGGTAGGGAATGAGCAGTTCTTC
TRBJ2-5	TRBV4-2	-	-	CASSRKGSAEETQYF	TGTGCCAGCAGCCGAAAGGGCTCGGCCGAAGAGACCCAGTACTTC
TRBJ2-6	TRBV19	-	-	CASSRHRKGTGANVLTF	TGTGCCAGTAGTCGCCACCGCAAGGGGACTGGGGCCAACGTCCTGACTTTC
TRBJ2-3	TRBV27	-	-	CASSLRKPSDTQYF	TGTGCCAGCAGTTTAAGGAAGCCATCAGATACGCAGTATTTT
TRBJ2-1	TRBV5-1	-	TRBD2	CASSISGGGNEQFF	TGCGCCAGCAGCATTAGCGGGGGCGGAAATGAGCAGTTCTTC
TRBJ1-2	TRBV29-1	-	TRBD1	CSDDGQGNGYTF	TGCAGCGACGACGGACAGGGGAATGGCTACACCTTC
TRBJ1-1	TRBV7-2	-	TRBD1	CASSRAGGAGLYTEAFF	TGTGCCAGCAGCCGCGCAGGGGGCGCAGGGTTGTACACTGAAGCTTTCTTT
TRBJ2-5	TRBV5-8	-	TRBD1	CASSFVPVIGGEGETQYF	TGTGCCAGCAGCTTCGTCCCAGTAATAGGGGGCGAAGGGGAGACCCAGTACTTC
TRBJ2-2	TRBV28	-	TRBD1	CASREQGAGTGELFF	TGTGCCAGCAGGGAACAGGGGGCGGGGACCGGGGAGCTGTTTTTT
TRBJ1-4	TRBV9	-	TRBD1	CASSPPDRGGEKLFF	TGTGCCAGCAGCCCCCCGGACAGGGGAGGCGAAAAACTGTTTTTT
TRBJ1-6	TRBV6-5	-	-	CASSREQGYSPLHF	TGTGCCAGCAGCCGGGAACAGGGCTATTCACCCCTCCACTTT
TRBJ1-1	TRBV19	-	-	CASSIGADPVNTEAFF	TGTGCCAGTAGTATAGGAGCGGACCCGGTGAACACTGAAGCTTTCTTT
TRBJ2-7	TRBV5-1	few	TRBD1	CASRYLPGQAPHEQYF	TGCGCCAGCAGATACCTTCCGGGACAGGCGCCTCACGAGCAGTACTTC
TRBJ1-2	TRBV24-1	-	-	CATSVGFGDYGYTF	TGTGCCACCAGTGTGGGTTTCGGTGACTATGGCTACACCTTC
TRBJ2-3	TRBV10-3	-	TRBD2	CATLAGGSTDTQYF	TGTGCCACCTTAGCGGGGGGTTCCACAGATACGCAGTATTTT
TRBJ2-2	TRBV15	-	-	CATSRPLTGELFF	TGTGCCACCAGCAGACCCCTTACCGGGGAGCTGTTTTTT
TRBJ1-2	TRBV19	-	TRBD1	CASRGTGSSKGYTF	TGTGCCAGTAGAGGGACAGGGAGTAGTAAGGGCTACACCTTC
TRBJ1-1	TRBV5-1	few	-	CASSFIPRDTEAFF	TGCGCCAGCAGCTTTATTCCGAGGGACACTGAAGCTTTCTTT
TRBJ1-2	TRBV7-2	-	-	CAITQQFSNYGYTF	TGTGCCATCACCCAGCAGTTCTCTAACTATGGCTACACCTTC
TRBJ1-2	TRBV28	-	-	CASSSSTGGFYGYTF	-
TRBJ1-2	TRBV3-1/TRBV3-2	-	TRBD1	CASSQGPGQGSGYTF	TGTGCCAGCAGCCAGGGACCGGGACAGGGGTCTGGCTACACCTTC
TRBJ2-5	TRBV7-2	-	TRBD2	CASSLSWLGGGQETQYF	TGTGCCAGCAGCTTAAGCTGGTTGGGGGGGGGCCAAGAGACCCAGTACTTC
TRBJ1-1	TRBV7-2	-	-	CASRMKILGLNTEAFF	TGTGCCAGCAGAATGAAAATACTGGGACTGAACACTGAAGCTTTCTTT
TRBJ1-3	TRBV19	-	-	CASSILGGTIYF	TGTGCCAGTAGTATACTGGGCGGCACCATATATTTT
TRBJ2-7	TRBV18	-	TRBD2	CASSPAGDEQYF	TGTGCCAGCTCCCCAGCGGGGGACGAGCAGTACTTC
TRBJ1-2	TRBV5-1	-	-	CASSLVSSDYGYTF	TGCGCCAGCAGCTTGGTAAGCAGCGACTATGGCTACACCTTC
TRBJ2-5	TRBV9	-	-	CASSAGLANRETQYF	TGTGCCAGCAGCGCGGGACTGGCTAATCGAGAGACCCAGTACTTC